Sequencing of this T cell receptor beta chain was carried out in a study of blood T cell repertoires in COVID-19 (dated by TCRdb to about 2020). In the study overall: Collaborator samples came from the United States, Italy and Spain and covered acute and convalescent phases of COVID-19. The prospective study material was composed of cDNA or gDNA derived from T cells, B-cell-depleted T cells, or PBMCs. Deeply sampled blood TCRbeta repertoires from subjects exposed to, actively infected with, or recovered from COVID-19 were included in the dataset. The repertoires were made available in a free public database intended to serve as a resource for research on the immune response to SARS-CoV-2. The samples were drawn from the first 160 participants of the ongoing ImmuneRACE study and from some 1,300 subjects provided by 6 global collaborators. A de-identified subject ID, COVID-19 status, age in years and sex were almost always included in the sample metadata. Where HLA class I and class II types were available, the types were taken from metadata supplied by the sample provider, not from assay-based typing.

The CDR3 holds 13 amino acids from the cysteine to the phenylalanine. CDR3 DNA is the only sequence kept; it has 39 bases, read in frame from the first base. CDR1 and CDR2 were assigned from the germline V gene as MNHEY and SVGEGT. V has 5 bases trimmed and J has 6 bases trimmed; junction bases matching no gene number 7. This clone was seen a handful of times. The antigen this receptor binds is unknown. Qualities for individual bases were not recorded, and no much larger clone is one base off. Whole blood was collected in K2EDTA tubes by collaborating institutions according to the institutions' own protocols. For TCRbeta analysis, collaborators shipped samples in one of three forms: frozen whole blood, isolated PBMCs, or DNA extracted from either of those sample types. Paper-wide results and their limitations: The amount of clinical and demographic metadata varied by source and participant and was provided uncurated.

The immunoSEQ Assay, a bias-controlled multiplex PCR, was used to amplify TCRbeta CDR3 regions from genomic DNA. As for the authors' bioinformatics: Nucleated cell counts per sample were estimated from amplification of reference gene primers within the assay. To quantify the absolute abundance of each unique TCRbeta CDR3 rearrangement, sequence reads were collapsed and filtered. For each sample, productive Simpson clonality was calculated by taking the square root of Simpson's diversity index across productive rearrangements. TCRdb limited this immuneACCESS table to in-frame rearrangements with V and J called. A share of clones is missing; checked studies link under half to unresolved V genes, and the rest is unexplained. That table is the source of V, J and clone size, and D and trimming were worked out from the DNA. The sample table contains over 90,000 clones; only one count was recorded for roughly four fifths of them. About a tenth of the sample goes to the ten largest clones.

The sequence links TRBV6-2 or TRBV6-3 to TRBJ2-7, and 7 bases in between align with TRBD1. This sequence originates from a man between 35 and 55 years old with active or convalescent COVID-19. Source material: peripheral blood. The nucleotide sequence reads as follows: TGTGCCAGCAGTCGCCAGGGACAGCGCGAGCAGTACTTC. This sequence encodes CASSRQGQREQYF.